The rows below give T cell receptor beta chains drawn from one sample of a study of cytomegalovirus exposure and HLA in healthy donors. Profiling relied on immunoSEQ multiplex PCR, and the TCRdb table lists in-frame clones only, not all of them. The top ten hold 3% to 3.5% of the sample, which has about 140,000 clones, about 82% seen once. Sequencing was carried out using PBMCs. These receptors were obtained from a male donor in good health and CMV-seronegative. Both conserved end residues are part of each CDR3. A D gene is named only where the DNA matches it firmly. The size entry is marked missing in some rows and otherwise reads once, few, many or a size class.

D: NA; J: TRBJ2-7; size: NA; V: TRBV19; CDR3: CASSIQALTYEQYF; DNA: TGTGCCAGTAGTATCCAGGCCCTTACCTACGAGCAGTACTTC
D: NA; J: TRBJ2-7; size: NA; V: TRBV28; CDR3: CASTPPGRVGEQYF; DNA: TGTGCCAGCACCCCCCCAGGCAGGGTGGGCGAGCAGTACTTC
D: NA; J: TRBJ2-7; size: NA; V: TRBV6-5; CDR3: CASSGTRASSGEQYF; DNA: TGTGCCAGCAGCGGTACCCGGGCCTCTTCGGGGGAGCAGTACTTC
D: NA; J: TRBJ1-2; size: NA; V: TRBV5-1; CDR3: CASSLVRERGYTF; DNA: TGCGCCAGCAGCTTGGTAAGAGAGCGGGGCTACACCTTC
D: TRBD2; J: TRBJ2-1; size: NA; V: TRBV4-3; CDR3: CASSQDPASGINEQFF; DNA: TGCGCCAGCAGCCAAGATCCTGCTAGCGGGATTAATGAGCAGTTCTTC
D: TRBD1; J: TRBJ1-2; size: few; V: TRBV27; CDR3: CASSPRSWGRGIQGYTF; DNA: TGTGCCAGCAGTCCTCGCAGTTGGGGCAGGGGGATTCAGGGCTACACCTTC
D: TRBD2; J: TRBJ2-5; size: few; V: TRBV5-4; CDR3: CASSEGLSQETQYF; DNA: TGTGCCAGCAGCGAGGGACTATCTCAAGAGACCCAGTACTTC
D: NA; J: TRBJ1-5; size: NA; V: TRBV7-2; CDR3: CASSLATGNQPQHF; DNA: TGTGCCAGCAGCTTAGCGACGGGGAATCAGCCCCAGCATTTT
D: TRBD1; J: TRBJ2-7; size: NA; V: TRBV10-3; CDR3: CAISDTGQGVHEQYF; DNA: TGTGCCATCAGTGACACTGGGCAGGGGGTCCACGAGCAGTACTTC
D: NA; J: TRBJ2-5; size: NA; V: TRBV7-9; CDR3: CASRGGGQETQYF; DNA: TGTGCCAGCAGAGGGGGTGGCCAAGAGACCCAGTACTTC
D: TRBD1; J: TRBJ1-2; size: once; V: TRBV19; CDR3: CASSTWDRSGYTF; DNA: TGTGCCAGTAGTACTTGGGACAGGTCTGGCTACACCTTC
D: TRBD1; J: TRBJ1-5; size: NA; V: TRBV5-1; CDR3: CASSFFGTGEAPQHF; DNA: TGCGCCAGCAGCTTTTTCGGGACAGGGGAGGCGCCCCAGCATTTT